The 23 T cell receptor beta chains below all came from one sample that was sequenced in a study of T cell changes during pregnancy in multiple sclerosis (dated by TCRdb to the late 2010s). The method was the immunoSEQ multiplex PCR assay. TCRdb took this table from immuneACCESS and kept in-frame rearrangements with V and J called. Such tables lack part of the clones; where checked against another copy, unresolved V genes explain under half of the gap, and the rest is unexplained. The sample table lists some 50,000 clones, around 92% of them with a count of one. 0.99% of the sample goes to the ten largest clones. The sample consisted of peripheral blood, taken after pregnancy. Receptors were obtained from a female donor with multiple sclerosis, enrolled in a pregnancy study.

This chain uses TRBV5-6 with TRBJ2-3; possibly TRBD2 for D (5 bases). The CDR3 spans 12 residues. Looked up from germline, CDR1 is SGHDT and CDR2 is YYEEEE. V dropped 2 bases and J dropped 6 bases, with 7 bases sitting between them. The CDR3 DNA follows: TGTGCCAGCAGCTTCGGAGGTGATACGCAGTATTTT. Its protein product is CASSFGGDTQYF.

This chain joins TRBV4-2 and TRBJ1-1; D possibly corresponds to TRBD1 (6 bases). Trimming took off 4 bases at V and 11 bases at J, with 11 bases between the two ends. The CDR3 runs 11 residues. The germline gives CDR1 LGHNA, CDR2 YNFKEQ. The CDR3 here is CASSPGVGAFF. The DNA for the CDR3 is TGTGCCAGCAGCCCAGGGGTTGGGGCTTTCTTT.

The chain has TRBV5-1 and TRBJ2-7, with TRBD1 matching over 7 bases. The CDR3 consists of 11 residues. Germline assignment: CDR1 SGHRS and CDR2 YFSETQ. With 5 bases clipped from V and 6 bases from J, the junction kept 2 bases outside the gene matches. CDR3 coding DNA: TGCGCCAGCAGAACAGGGGTCGAGCAGTACTTC. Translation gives CASRTGVEQYF.

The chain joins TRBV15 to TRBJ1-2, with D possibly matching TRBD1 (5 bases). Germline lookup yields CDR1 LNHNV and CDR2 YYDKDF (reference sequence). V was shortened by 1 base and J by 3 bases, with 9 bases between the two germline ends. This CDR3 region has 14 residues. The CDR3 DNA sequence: TGTGCCACCAGCAGAGCGGAGGGGCACTATGGCTACACCTTC. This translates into CATSRAEGHYGYTF. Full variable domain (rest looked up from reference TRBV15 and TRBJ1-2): DAMVIQNPRYQVTQFGKPVTLSCSQTLNHNVMYWYQQKSSQAPKLLFHYYDKDFNNEADTPDNFQSRRPNTSFCFLDIRSPGLGDTAMYLCATSRAEGHYGYTFGSGTRLTVV.

The DNA for the CDR3 is TGTGCCAGCAGCTACGAAATACGGACAGGGATCGGAAACACCATATATTTT. Protein product: CASSYEIRTGIGNTIYF. The chain carries TRBV7-3 and TRBJ1-3; the match to TRBD1 covers 8 bases. The length of the CDR3 is 17 residues. Looked up from germline, CDR1 is SGHTA and CDR2 is FQGTGA. Trimming at V came to 4 bases and at J to 4 bases, leaving 12 bases not matched to a gene.

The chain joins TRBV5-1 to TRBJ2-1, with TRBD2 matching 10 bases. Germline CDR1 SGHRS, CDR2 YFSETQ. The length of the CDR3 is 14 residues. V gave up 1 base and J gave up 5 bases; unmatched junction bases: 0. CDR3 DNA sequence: TGCGCCAGCAGCTTGACTAGCGGGAACAATGAGCAGTTCTTC. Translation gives CASSLTSGNNEQFF.

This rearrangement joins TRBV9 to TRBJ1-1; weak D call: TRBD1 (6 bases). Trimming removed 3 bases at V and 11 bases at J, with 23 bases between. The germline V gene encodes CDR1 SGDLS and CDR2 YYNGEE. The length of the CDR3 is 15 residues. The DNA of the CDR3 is TGTGCCAGCAGCGCAGGGCGAGACAGGCCCCCGGTCGCTTTCTTT. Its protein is CASSAGRDRPPVAFF.

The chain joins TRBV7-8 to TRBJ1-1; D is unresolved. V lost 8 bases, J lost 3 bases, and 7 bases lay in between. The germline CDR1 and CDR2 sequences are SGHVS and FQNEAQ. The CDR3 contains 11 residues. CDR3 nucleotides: TGTGCCAGCCGGGAAGACACTGAAGCTTTCTTT. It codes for CASREDTEAFF. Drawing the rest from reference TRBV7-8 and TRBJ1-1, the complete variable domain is GAGVSQSPRYKVAKRGQDVALRCDPISGHVSLFWYQQALGQGPEFLTYFQNEAQLDKSGLPSDRFFAERPEGSVSTLKIQRTQQEDSAVYLCASREDTEAFFGQGTRLTVV.

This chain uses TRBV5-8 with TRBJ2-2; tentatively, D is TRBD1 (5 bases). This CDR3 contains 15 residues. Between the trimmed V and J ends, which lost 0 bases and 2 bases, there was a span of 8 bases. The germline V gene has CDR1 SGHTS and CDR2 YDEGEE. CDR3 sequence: CASSLDQGNTGELFF. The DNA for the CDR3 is TGTGCCAGCAGCTTGGACCAGGGAAACACCGGGGAGCTGTTTTTT.

The CDR3 spells CASSLRQGNTEAFF. CDR3 coding DNA: TGTGCCAGCAGCTTAAGGCAGGGAAACACTGAAGCTTTCTTT. V gene TRBV7-2 combines with J gene TRBJ1-1, with D maybe TRBD1 (5 bases). This CDR3 has 14 amino acids. Trimming removed 2 bases from V and 2 bases from J, with 9 bases in between. The germline CDR1 and CDR2 sequences are SGHTA and FQGNSA.

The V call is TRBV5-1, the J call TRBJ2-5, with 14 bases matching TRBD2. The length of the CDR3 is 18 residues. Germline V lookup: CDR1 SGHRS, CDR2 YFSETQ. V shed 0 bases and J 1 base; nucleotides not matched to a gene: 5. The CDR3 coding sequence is TGCGCCAGCAGCTTGGCCGGGACTAGCGGGGGAACCCAAGAGACCCAGTACTTC. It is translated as CASSLAGTSGGTQETQYF.

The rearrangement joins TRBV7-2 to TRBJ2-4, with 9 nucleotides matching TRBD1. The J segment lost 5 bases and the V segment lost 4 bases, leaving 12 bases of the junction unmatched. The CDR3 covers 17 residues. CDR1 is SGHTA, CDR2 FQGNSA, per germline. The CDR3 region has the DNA TGTGCCAGCAGCTCTCATCCGGACAGGGGTCGGCAAAACATTCAGTACTTC. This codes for CASSSHPDRGRQNIQYF.

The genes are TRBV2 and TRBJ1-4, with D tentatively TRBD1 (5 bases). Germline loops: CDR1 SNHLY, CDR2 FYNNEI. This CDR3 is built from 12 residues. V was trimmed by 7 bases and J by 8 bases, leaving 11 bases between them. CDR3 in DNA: TGTGCCAGCACCTGGGGGGGGGAAAAACTGTTTTTT. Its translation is CASTWGGEKLFF.

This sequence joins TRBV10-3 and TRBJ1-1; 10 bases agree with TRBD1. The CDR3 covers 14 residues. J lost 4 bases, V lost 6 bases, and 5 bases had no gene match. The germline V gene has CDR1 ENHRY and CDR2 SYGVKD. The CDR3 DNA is TGTGCCATCAGACCCGGGACAGGGGCCACTGAAGCTTTCTTT. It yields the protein CAIRPGTGATEAFF.

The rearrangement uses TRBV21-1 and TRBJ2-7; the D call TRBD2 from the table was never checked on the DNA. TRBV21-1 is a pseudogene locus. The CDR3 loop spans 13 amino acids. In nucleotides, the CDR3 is TGTGCCAGCAGCTCCCGGCGGGGGGCGCAGCAGTACTTC. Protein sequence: CASSSRRGAQQYF.

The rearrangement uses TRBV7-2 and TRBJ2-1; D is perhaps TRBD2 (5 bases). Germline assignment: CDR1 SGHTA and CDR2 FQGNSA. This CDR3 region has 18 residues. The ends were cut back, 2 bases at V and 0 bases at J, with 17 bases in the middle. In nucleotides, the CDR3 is TGTGCCAGCAGCTTACGGGAAGGGCGCCTAAGCTCCTACAATGAGCAGTTCTTC. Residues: CASSLREGRLSSYNEQFF.

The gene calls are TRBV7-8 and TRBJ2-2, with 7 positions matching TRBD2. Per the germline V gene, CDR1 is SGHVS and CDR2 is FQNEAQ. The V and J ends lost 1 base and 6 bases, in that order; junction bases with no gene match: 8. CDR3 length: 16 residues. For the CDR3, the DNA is TGTGCCAGCAGCTTAGAGACTAGCCTAAGGCCCGGGGAGCTGTTTTTT. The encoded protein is CASSLETSLRPGELFF.

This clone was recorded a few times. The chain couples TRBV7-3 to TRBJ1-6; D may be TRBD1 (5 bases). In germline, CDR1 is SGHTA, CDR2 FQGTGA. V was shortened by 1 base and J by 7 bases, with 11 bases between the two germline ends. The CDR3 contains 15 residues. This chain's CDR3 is CASSLRGGNNSPLHF. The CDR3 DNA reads TGTGCCAGCAGCTTAAGGGGGGGAAACAATTCACCCCTCCACTTT.

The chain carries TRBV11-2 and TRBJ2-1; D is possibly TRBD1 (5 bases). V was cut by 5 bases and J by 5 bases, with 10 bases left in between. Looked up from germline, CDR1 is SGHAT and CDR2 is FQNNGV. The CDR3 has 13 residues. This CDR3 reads CASSNRQHNEQFF. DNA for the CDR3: TGTGCCAGCAGCAACCGACAGCACAATGAGCAGTTCTTC.

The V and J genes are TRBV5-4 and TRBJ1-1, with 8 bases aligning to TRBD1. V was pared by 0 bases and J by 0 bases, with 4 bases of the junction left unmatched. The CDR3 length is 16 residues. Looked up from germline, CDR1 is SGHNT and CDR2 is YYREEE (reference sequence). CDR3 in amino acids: CASSLGQGPLNTEAFF. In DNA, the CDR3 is TGTGCCAGCAGCTTGGGACAGGGGCCTTTGAACACTGAAGCTTTCTTT.

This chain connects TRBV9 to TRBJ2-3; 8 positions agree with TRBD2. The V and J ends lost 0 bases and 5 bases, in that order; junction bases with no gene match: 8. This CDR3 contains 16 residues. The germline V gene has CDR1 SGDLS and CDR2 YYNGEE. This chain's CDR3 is CASSVEVAGFGDTQYF. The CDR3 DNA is TGTGCCAGCAGCGTAGAGGTAGCGGGGTTTGGAGATACGCAGTATTTT.

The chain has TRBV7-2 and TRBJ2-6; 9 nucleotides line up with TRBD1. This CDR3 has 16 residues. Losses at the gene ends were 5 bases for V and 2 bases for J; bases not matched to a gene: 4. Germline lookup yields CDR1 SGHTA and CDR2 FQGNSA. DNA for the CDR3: TGTGCCAGCAGCACGACAGGGGGGACTGGGGCCAACGTCCTGACTTTC. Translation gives CASSTTGGTGANVLTF.

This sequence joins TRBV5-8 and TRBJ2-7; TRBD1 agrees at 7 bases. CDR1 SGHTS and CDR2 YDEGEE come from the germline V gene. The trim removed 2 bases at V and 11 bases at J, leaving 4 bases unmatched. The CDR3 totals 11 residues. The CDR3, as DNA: TGTGCCAGCAGCTTAGGGGGCAGGGAGTACTTC. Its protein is CASSLGGREYF.